A selection of T cell receptor beta chains follows, all from one sample in a study of blood T cell repertoires in COVID-19. The repertoire was sequenced with immunoSEQ multiplex PCR; TCRdb's copy has only in-frame clones and lacks some. The sample includes around 200,000 clones, around four fifths seen only once; the top ten take 2.5% to 3.5%. The material sequenced was peripheral blood. All receptors derive from a man aged 50-59 years with active or convalescent COVID-19. Both conserved end residues are part of each CDR3. D genes are given only for firm matches. Rows give clone size only sometimes, using once, few, many, or a class for an expanded clone.

j_call: TRBJ1-5
v_call: TRBV5-1
d_call: -
clone_size: once
cdr3_nt: TGCGCCAGCAGCTTGGAGGGGAACAATCAGCCCCAGCATTTT
cdr3_aa: CASSLEGNNQPQHF

j_call: TRBJ1-6
v_call: TRBV5-6
d_call: TRBD1
clone_size: -
cdr3_nt: TGTGCCAGCAGCTTGGACAGGGGGCATTCACCCCTCCACTTT
cdr3_aa: CASSLDRGHSPLHF

j_call: TRBJ1-2
v_call: TRBV30
d_call: TRBD1
clone_size: -
cdr3_nt: TGTGCCTGGAGTACCTCACGACAGGGCGACTATGGCTACACCTTC
cdr3_aa: CAWSTSRQGDYGYTF

j_call: TRBJ1-3
v_call: TRBV3-1/TRBV3-2
d_call: TRBD1
clone_size: once
cdr3_nt: TGTGCCAGCAGCCAGGACTTGACAGGGTTGGGCTCTGGAAACACCATATATTTT
cdr3_aa: CASSQDLTGLGSGNTIYF

j_call: TRBJ2-1
v_call: TRBV3-1/TRBV3-2
d_call: -
clone_size: -
cdr3_nt: TGTGCCAGCAGCCAATCGCAGAGAGAACTAAAGGAGAATGAGCAGTTCTTC
cdr3_aa: CASSQSQRELKENEQFF

j_call: TRBJ1-5
v_call: TRBV7-2
d_call: -
clone_size: -
cdr3_nt: TGTGCCAGCAGCTTTCGGGGAGGTGGCAATCAGCCCCAGCATTTT
cdr3_aa: CASSFRGGGNQPQHF

j_call: TRBJ1-1
v_call: TRBV24-1
d_call: -
clone_size: -
cdr3_nt: TGTGCCACTATGGGGGCGCCGAACACTGAAGCTTTCTTT
cdr3_aa: CATMGAPNTEAFF

j_call: TRBJ1-2
v_call: TRBV10-3
d_call: TRBD1
clone_size: once
cdr3_nt: TGTGCCATCAGTGATAAAAGGACAGGGCTTAACTATGGCTACACCTTC
cdr3_aa: CAISDKRTGLNYGYTF

j_call: TRBJ2-3
v_call: TRBV5-4
d_call: TRBD2
clone_size: -
cdr3_nt: TGTGCCAGCAGCCATCGGGGGGGCGCAGATACGCAGTATTTT
cdr3_aa: CASSHRGGADTQYF

j_call: TRBJ2-7
v_call: TRBV5-1
d_call: -
clone_size: -
cdr3_nt: TGCGCCAGCAGCTTGGGAGCAGGGGGGACCTACGAGCAGTACTTC
cdr3_aa: CASSLGAGGTYEQYF

j_call: TRBJ1-2
v_call: TRBV24-1
d_call: TRBD1
clone_size: -
cdr3_nt: TGTGCCACCAGTGAAAGGGGACAGGGAGGCGGCTACACCTTC
cdr3_aa: CATSERGQGGGYTF

j_call: TRBJ1-1
v_call: TRBV9
d_call: -
clone_size: -
cdr3_nt: TGTGCCAGCAGCCCCGTGAACACTGAAGCTTTCTTT
cdr3_aa: CASSPVNTEAFF

j_call: TRBJ2-1
v_call: TRBV11-2
d_call: -
clone_size: -
cdr3_nt: TGTGCCAGCAGCGCCCCACTAGAGGATGAGCAGTTCTTC
cdr3_aa: CASSAPLEDEQFF

j_call: TRBJ2-7
v_call: TRBV7-2
d_call: -
clone_size: -
cdr3_nt: TGTGCCAGCAGCTTAGCGCCGGCAGGGTCCTACGAGCAGTACTTC
cdr3_aa: CASSLAPAGSYEQYF

j_call: TRBJ2-7
v_call: TRBV7-9
d_call: -
clone_size: -
cdr3_nt: TGTGCCAGCAGCTTTCAGGGGATAGGCTACGAGCAGTACTTC
cdr3_aa: CASSFQGIGYEQYF

j_call: TRBJ1-1
v_call: TRBV5-4
d_call: TRBD1
clone_size: -
cdr3_nt: TGTGCCAGCAGCTCCGGAACCAGACAGGGGGTCACTGAAGCTTTCTTT
cdr3_aa: CASSSGTRQGVTEAFF

j_call: TRBJ1-2
v_call: TRBV7-2
d_call: TRBD1
clone_size: once
cdr3_nt: TGTGCCAGCAGCCTCCAGCGACAGGGGGTAGAAGGCTACACCTTC
cdr3_aa: CASSLQRQGVEGYTF

j_call: TRBJ2-1
v_call: TRBV28
d_call: -
clone_size: -
cdr3_nt: TGTGCCAGCAGCTTCGTCCGGGGGGCCCCCCCACCCAATGAGCAGTTCTTC
cdr3_aa: CASSFVRGAPPPNEQFF

j_call: TRBJ1-2
v_call: TRBV7-2
d_call: -
clone_size: -
cdr3_nt: TGTGCCAGCAGCTTAGCGACAGCTATAGCTAACTATGGCTACACCTTC
cdr3_aa: CASSLATAIANYGYTF

j_call: TRBJ2-5
v_call: TRBV5-5
d_call: -
clone_size: -
cdr3_nt: TGTGCCAGCAGCGATACAAGGGGCTCCCAAGAGACCCAGTACTTC
cdr3_aa: CASSDTRGSQETQYF

j_call: TRBJ1-6
v_call: TRBV5-6
d_call: TRBD1
clone_size: -
cdr3_nt: TGTGCCAGCAGCTTGGAGGGACAGGGTAATTCACCCCTCCACTTT
cdr3_aa: CASSLEGQGNSPLHF

j_call: TRBJ1-2
v_call: TRBV6-5
d_call: -
clone_size: -
cdr3_nt: TGTGCCAGCAGGAAGGAAAGACAATCATATGGCTACACCTTC
cdr3_aa: CASRKERQSYGYTF

j_call: TRBJ2-7
v_call: TRBV2
d_call: -
clone_size: -
cdr3_nt: TGTGCCAGCAGTGAAAGTACGGGGGTGCGCTCCTACGAGCAGTACTTC
cdr3_aa: CASSESTGVRSYEQYF

j_call: TRBJ1-5
v_call: TRBV2
d_call: -
clone_size: -
cdr3_nt: TGTGCCAGCAGTGAGGAAAGCGGGGCCCAGCATTTT
cdr3_aa: CASSEESGAQHF

j_call: TRBJ2-1
v_call: TRBV7-2
d_call: -
clone_size: -
cdr3_nt: TGTGCCAGCAGCTTCCCCGGGAAGAATGAGCAGTTCTTC
cdr3_aa: CASSFPGKNEQFF

j_call: TRBJ2-3
v_call: TRBV10-1
d_call: -
clone_size: -
cdr3_nt: TGCGCCAGCAGGCCGGGGGGCACAGATACGCAGTATTTT
cdr3_aa: CASRPGGTDTQYF

j_call: TRBJ1-1
v_call: TRBV4-1
d_call: TRBD1
clone_size: -
cdr3_nt: TGCGCCAGCAGCCAAGCCCCCCGGCCGGGACAGATGAACACTGAAGCTTTCTTT
cdr3_aa: CASSQAPRPGQMNTEAFF

j_call: TRBJ1-6
v_call: TRBV6-6
d_call: TRBD1
clone_size: -
cdr3_nt: TGTGCCAGCAGTCAGCTCCGTGGAGACAGGGGTTTTTTGTCGTATAATTCACCCCTCCACTTT
cdr3_aa: CASSQLRGDRGFLSYNSPLHF

j_call: TRBJ2-7
v_call: TRBV5-1
d_call: TRBD1
clone_size: -
cdr3_nt: TGCGCCAGTAAGACAGGGGGCGCCCCGTACGAGCAGTACTTC
cdr3_aa: CASKTGGAPYEQYF

j_call: TRBJ1-4
v_call: TRBV28
d_call: -
clone_size: -
cdr3_nt: TGTGCCAGCAGTTTATTGGCAAATGAAAAACTGTTTTTT
cdr3_aa: CASSLLANEKLFF

j_call: TRBJ1-5
v_call: TRBV4-1
d_call: -
clone_size: once
cdr3_nt: TGCGCCAGCAGCCAAGATTCCGTTAGCAATCAGCCCCAGCATTTT
cdr3_aa: CASSQDSVSNQPQHF

j_call: TRBJ1-5
v_call: TRBV5-5
d_call: -
clone_size: -
cdr3_nt: TGTGCCAGCAGCCGGGGGGCTTCAGCCAATCAGCCCCAGCATTTT
cdr3_aa: CASSRGASANQPQHF

j_call: TRBJ1-1
v_call: TRBV29-1
d_call: -
clone_size: few
cdr3_nt: TGCAGCGTTGCAACAGGAGTAATGAACACTGAAGCTTTCTTT
cdr3_aa: CSVATGVMNTEAFF

j_call: TRBJ2-3
v_call: TRBV10-3
d_call: TRBD1
clone_size: -
cdr3_nt: TGTGCCATCAGTCTAGGGACAGGGGCGGTTGATACGCAGTATTTT
cdr3_aa: CAISLGTGAVDTQYF

j_call: TRBJ2-5
v_call: TRBV6-5
d_call: TRBD2
clone_size: once
cdr3_nt: TGTGCCAGCAGTTACTCGAGACCGGGGGGAGAGACCCAGTACTTC
cdr3_aa: CASSYSRPGGETQYF

j_call: TRBJ1-2
v_call: TRBV30
d_call: -
clone_size: -
cdr3_nt: TGTGCCCGATGGGGGGACTATGGCTACACCTTC
cdr3_aa: CARWGDYGYTF

j_call: TRBJ2-5
v_call: TRBV18
d_call: -
clone_size: -
cdr3_nt: TGTGCCAGCTCACCAGACAGCTCGATCCCCCAAGAGACCCAGTACTTC
cdr3_aa: CASSPDSSIPQETQYF

j_call: TRBJ1-1
v_call: TRBV2
d_call: TRBD1
clone_size: -
cdr3_nt: TGTGCCAGCACCGGGACAGGGGGTTTGAACACTGAAGCTTTCTTT
cdr3_aa: CASTGTGGLNTEAFF

j_call: TRBJ1-6
v_call: TRBV28
d_call: TRBD1
clone_size: -
cdr3_nt: TGTGCCAGCAGCTCCGGGACAGGGAGCTCCTATAATTCACCCCTCCACTTT
cdr3_aa: CASSSGTGSSYNSPLHF

j_call: TRBJ2-1
v_call: TRBV5-6
d_call: TRBD1
clone_size: many
cdr3_nt: TGTGCCAGCAGCTTGGACGGGACAGTCCAATACAATGAGCAGTTCTTC
cdr3_aa: CASSLDGTVQYNEQFF

j_call: TRBJ1-5
v_call: TRBV18
d_call: -
clone_size: few
cdr3_nt: TGTGCCAGCTCACCCGGGGGAGACAGCAATCAGCCCCAGCATTTT
cdr3_aa: CASSPGGDSNQPQHF

j_call: TRBJ2-3
v_call: TRBV30
d_call: -
clone_size: -
cdr3_nt: TGTGCCTGGAGTCAGGGCCAGGGCCGTCTGTATTTT
cdr3_aa: CAWSQGQGRLYF

j_call: TRBJ2-1
v_call: TRBV5-1
d_call: TRBD2
clone_size: -
cdr3_nt: TGCGCCAGCAGCTTGGGCAGCGGGAGGGCCGAGGGTGAGCAGTTCTTC
cdr3_aa: CASSLGSGRAEGEQFF

j_call: TRBJ1-1
v_call: TRBV30
d_call: -
clone_size: -
cdr3_nt: TGTGCCTGGACCCCCCGTGCTGAAGCTTTCTTT
cdr3_aa: CAWTPRAEAFF

j_call: TRBJ1-5
v_call: TRBV12-5
d_call: -
clone_size: -
cdr3_nt: TGTGCTAGTGGTTTATGCGAGGGTCAGCCCCAGCATTTT
cdr3_aa: CASGLCEGQPQHF

j_call: TRBJ2-7
v_call: TRBV30
d_call: -
clone_size: -
cdr3_nt: TGTGCCTGGAGGAAACCCAGGGCCGTCGAGCAGTACTTC
cdr3_aa: CAWRKPRAVEQYF

j_call: TRBJ1-2
v_call: TRBV5-8
d_call: TRBD1
clone_size: -
cdr3_nt: TGTGCCAGCAGCTTGGCCTTAAAGGACAGGGGCTCTAACTATGGCTACACCTTC
cdr3_aa: CASSLALKDRGSNYGYTF

j_call: TRBJ2-7
v_call: TRBV7-9
d_call: TRBD2
clone_size: -
cdr3_nt: TGTGCCAGCAGCACTCCTAGCGGGGGCCCACCCCTTTCCTACGAGCAGTACTTC
cdr3_aa: CASSTPSGGPPLSYEQYF

j_call: TRBJ1-1
v_call: TRBV18
d_call: -
clone_size: -
cdr3_nt: TGTGCCAGCTCACCAGTCCAATTCGGGACTGAAGCTTTCTTT
cdr3_aa: CASSPVQFGTEAFF